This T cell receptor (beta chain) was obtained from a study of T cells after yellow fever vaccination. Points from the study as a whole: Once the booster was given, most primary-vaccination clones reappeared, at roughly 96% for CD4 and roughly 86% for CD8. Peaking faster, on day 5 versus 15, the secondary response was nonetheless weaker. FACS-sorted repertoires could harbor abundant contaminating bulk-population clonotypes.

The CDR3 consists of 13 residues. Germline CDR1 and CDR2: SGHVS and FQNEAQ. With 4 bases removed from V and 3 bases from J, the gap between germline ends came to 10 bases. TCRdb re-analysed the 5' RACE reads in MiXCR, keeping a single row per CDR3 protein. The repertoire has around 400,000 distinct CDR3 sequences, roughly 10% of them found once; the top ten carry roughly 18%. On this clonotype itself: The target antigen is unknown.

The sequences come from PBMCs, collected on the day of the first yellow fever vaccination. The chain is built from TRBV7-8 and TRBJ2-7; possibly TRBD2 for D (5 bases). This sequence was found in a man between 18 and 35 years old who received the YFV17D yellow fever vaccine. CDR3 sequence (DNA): TGTGCCAGCAGCTCCGGACGGGACTACGAGCAGTACTTC. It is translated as CASSSGRDYEQYF.